A single sample is the source of the 27 T cell receptor beta chains below, sequenced in a study of T cell responses to AZD1222 COVID-19 vaccine listed by TCRdb under 2021. The meaning of the sample's time point label: about 28 days (+/-7) after the second vaccine dose. The receptor library was made with the immunoSEQ multiplex PCR assay. As stored in TCRdb, this immuneACCESS dataset retains in-frame rearrangements with V and J assigned. A fraction of the clones does not appear; measured against another copy, unresolved V genes explain less than half of the discrepancy, and the remainder lacks a known reason. For this sample there are roughly 270,000 clones; 90% to 95% appear just once. Jointly, the top ten make up around 0.57% of the sample. The sample consisted of peripheral blood, taken 28 days after the second AZD1222 dose. These receptor sequences come from an adult who received the AZD1222 COVID-19 vaccine.

DNA for the CDR3: TGTGCCAGCAGCACGCGACAGGGCGGAAATGAGCAGTTCTTC. It translates to CASSTRQGGNEQFF. The gene calls are TRBV7-3 and TRBJ2-1; 7 bases match TRBD1. With V trimmed by 5 bases and J by 7 bases, 8 bases remained unmatched. The length of the CDR3 is 14 residues. Germline V gene sequence: CDR1 SGHTA, CDR2 FQGTGA.

This clone was counted once. The chain employs TRBV27 and TRBJ2-7; the match to TRBD2 covers 7 bases. Per germline, CDR1 MNHEY and CDR2 SMNVEV (reference sequence). The CDR3 consists of 14 residues. The V and J ends lost 5 bases and 2 bases, in that order; junction bases with no gene match: 6. The CDR3 reads CASSPSGAPYEQYF. CDR3 nucleotides: TGTGCCAGCAGTCCGAGCGGGGCCCCCTACGAGCAGTACTTC.

The V gene is TRBV4-2, the J gene TRBJ2-5; TRBD1 is a possible D gene (7 bases). Between the trimmed V and J ends, which lost 0 bases and 1 base, there was a span of 12 bases. Germline V CDR1 and CDR2: LGHNA, YNFKEQ. This CDR3 is built from 16 residues. The CDR3 here is CASSQDQGGSQETQYF. In DNA form, the CDR3 reads TGTGCCAGCAGCCAAGATCAGGGGGGTTCCCAAGAGACCCAGTACTTC.

The chain is built from TRBV9 and TRBJ2-1; 7 bases line up with TRBD1. Germline CDR1 reads SGDLS; CDR2 reads YYNGEE. V was clipped by 3 bases and J by 7 bases; unmatched bases: 7. The CDR3 sequence is 14 residues long. In nucleotides, the CDR3 is TGTGCCAGCAGCGACAAAAACAGGGGAAATGAGCAGTTCTTC. Protein product: CASSDKNRGNEQFF.

The table lists this clone with a count of one. Other nucleotide sequences from this sample produce the same CDR3. V and J are TRBV9 and TRBJ1-3; D gene ambiguous. CDR3 length: 16 amino acids. V gave up 0 bases and J gave up 1 base, with 11 bases separating them. CDR1 and CDR2 from the germline V gene are SGDLS and YYNGEE. The CDR3 protein is CASSVATRGSGNTIYF. CDR3 in DNA: TGTGCCAGCAGCGTAGCCACCCGCGGGTCTGGAAACACCATATATTTT.

The chain joins TRBV4-1 to TRBJ2-2, with D hard to call. Germline CDR1 reads MGHRA; CDR2 reads YSYEKL. Trimming removed 1 base at V and 2 bases at J, with 8 bases between. This CDR3 spans 15 amino acids. CDR3 sequence: CASSQVAHNTGELFF. In DNA form, the CDR3 reads TGCGCCAGCAGCCAAGTGGCCCACAACACCGGGGAGCTGTTTTTT.

This clone has just a few counts. CDR3 amino acids: CASRLAGVNEQYF. CDR3 coding DNA: TGTGCCAGCAGACTAGCGGGAGTGAACGAGCAGTACTTC. The chain recombines TRBV27 with TRBJ2-7; TRBD2 agrees at 11 bases. The germline CDR1 and CDR2 sequences are MNHEY and SMNVEV (reference sequence). V lost 6 bases, J lost 5 bases, and 3 bases stayed unmatched. This CDR3 is built from 13 residues.

The chain carries TRBV29-1 and TRBJ2-3; 13 positions match TRBD2. Germline CDR1 and CDR2: SQVTM and ANQGSEA. The CDR3 has 16 amino acids. The junction had 11 bases not matched to a gene; V was cut back by 7 bases and J by 4 bases. The CDR3 region is CSAPSTSGRFSDTQYF. The CDR3 DNA follows: TGCAGCGCCCCGTCGACTAGCGGGAGGTTCTCAGATACGCAGTATTTT.

The CDR3 region has the DNA TGTGCCAGCAACCCCTCTGACAGGGGGGCTGGAGAGACCCAGTACTTC. Its protein is CASNPSDRGAGETQYF. The chain is built from TRBV7-8 and TRBJ2-5; 9 bases match TRBD1. Trimming cost V 7 bases and J 4 bases; bases outside gene matches: 13. The CDR3 contains 16 residues. Germline CDR1 is SGHVS and CDR2 is FQNEAQ.

This sequence joins TRBV27 and TRBJ1-3; 11 positions agree with TRBD1. CDR1 and CDR2 from the germline V gene are MNHEY and SMNVEV (reference sequence). The V gene end was trimmed by 0 bases and the J gene end by 4 bases; junction bases not matched to a gene: 8. The CDR3 consists of 18 residues. The CDR3 DNA sequence: TGTGCCAGCAGTTTATCTTCCCGGGACAGGGGGGGCGGAAACACCATATATTTT. This codes for CASSLSSRDRGGGNTIYF.

V is TRBV11-3 and J is TRBJ2-7, with D perhaps matching TRBD1 (5 bases). V was pared by 1 base and J by 2 bases, with 9 bases between. CDR1 and CDR2 (germline): SGHNT, YENEEA. The CDR3 contains 14 residues. CDR3 nucleotides: TGTGCCAGCAGCTTAGCTGGGGCCACCTACGAGCAGTACTTC. Protein: CASSLAGATYEQYF. The whole variable domain, remainder taken from reference TRBV11-3 and TRBJ2-7, is EAGVVQSPRYKIIEKKQPVAFWCNPISGHNTLYWYLQNLGQGPELLIRYENEEAVDDSQLPKDRFSAERLKGVDSTLKIQPAELGDSAVYLCASSLAGATYEQYFGPGTRLTVT.

The V gene is TRBV3-1 (or the pseudogene TRBV3-2), the J gene TRBJ1-1; TRBD1 matches at 8 bases. V dropped 4 bases and J dropped 6; count of bases not matched to a gene: 7. The CDR3 has 14 residues. Germline V CDR1 and CDR2: LGHDT, YNNKEL (reference sequence). The CDR3 is CASSLLTGAAEAFF. The CDR3 coding sequence is TGTGCCAGCAGCCTGCTGACAGGGGCCGCTGAAGCTTTCTTT.

The V call is TRBV19, the J call TRBJ2-1; a possible D gene is TRBD1 (5 bases). Trimming cost V 2 bases and J 3 bases, with 14 bases left between them. The CDR3 sequence is 16 residues long. Germline V lookup: CDR1 LNHDA, CDR2 SQIVND (reference sequence). CDR3 region: CASSISPRRGYNEQFF. CDR3 nucleotide sequence: TGTGCCAGTAGTATATCACCTCGAAGGGGCTACAATGAGCAGTTCTTC.

With respect to this clone: This same CDR3 is encoded by further DNA sequences in the sample. The J gene is TRBJ2-1, the V gene TRBV18; no firm D call. Germline CDR1 and CDR2: KGHSH and LQKENI. V was cut by 3 bases and J by 9 bases, with 9 bases left in between. This CDR3 region has 12 residues. CDR3 residues: CASSPLSGEQFF. In DNA, the CDR3 is TGTGCCAGCTCACCCTTGTCGGGTGAGCAGTTCTTC.

The chain recombines TRBV7-8 with TRBJ1-5, with D possibly matching TRBD1 (6 bases). CDR3 length equals 16 residues. Per the germline V gene, CDR1 is SGHVS and CDR2 is FQNEAQ. The germline V and J ends were trimmed by 5 bases and 1 base, with 15 bases remaining between them. The CDR3 DNA is TGTGCCAGCAGCGAGCGACAGGTCGTAAGCAATCAGCCCCAGCATTTT. This codes for CASSERQVVSNQPQHF.

The genes are TRBV5-1 and TRBJ1-3, with unresolved D. The ends were cut back, 2 bases at V and 4 bases at J, with 4 bases in the middle. Germline loops: CDR1 SGHRS, CDR2 YFSETQ. The CDR3 contains 12 residues. The CDR3 DNA reads TGCGCCAGCAGCTTAACCGGAAACACCATATATTTT. This translates into CASSLTGNTIYF.

The chain couples TRBV19 to TRBJ1-1; no clear D. Between the trimmed V and J ends, which lost 3 bases and 4 bases, there was a span of 6 bases. Germline V gene data show CDR1 as LNHDA and CDR2 as SQIVND (reference sequence). The CDR3 extends over 12 amino acids. CDR3 sequence (DNA): TGTGCCAGTAGTATCATTGGCACTGAAGCTTTCTTT. Its protein product is CASSIIGTEAFF.

V is TRBV18 and J is TRBJ2-7; tentatively, D is TRBD2 (6 bases). This CDR3 has 13 residues. Germline loops: CDR1 KGHSH, CDR2 LQKENI. The V end lost 3 bases, the J end lost 6 bases, and 12 bases lay between the germline ends. The CDR3 DNA follows: TGTGCCAGCTCACCGGAGGGTAAATTCGAGCAGTACTTC. The encoded protein is CASSPEGKFEQYF.

The chain has TRBV7-2 and TRBJ2-1; 7 bases match TRBD1. Germline V gene lookup returns CDR1 SGHTA and CDR2 FQGNSA. V lost 2 bases, J lost 5 bases, and 6 bases stayed unmatched. CDR3 length: 15 residues. The DNA for the CDR3 is TGTGCCAGCAGCTTACTTGTGACAGGGAACAATGAGCAGTTCTTC. Translation: CASSLLVTGNNEQFF.

The chain links TRBV5-1 to TRBJ1-2, with D perhaps TRBD1 (6 bases). The CDR3 consists of 15 residues. V was shortened by 0 bases and J by 5 bases, with 14 bases between the two germline ends. The germline CDR1 and CDR2 sequences are SGHRS and YFSETQ. This chain's CDR3 is CASSLGGALDYGYTF. In nucleotides, the CDR3 is TGCGCCAGCAGCTTGGGGGGGGCGCTTGATTATGGCTACACCTTC.

In its sample, this clone was seen a few times. The chain uses TRBV5-5 and TRBJ1-3, with D perhaps TRBD1 (5 bases). The V and J ends lost 0 bases and 4 bases respectively, with 20 bases between them. This CDR3 spans 18 amino acids. CDR1 and CDR2 from the germline V gene are SGHKS and YYEKEE (reference sequence). In DNA form, the CDR3 reads TGTGCCAGCAGCTTGGCACCTACCTGGGGCGGCACAGGAAACACCATATATTTT. Translated: CASSLAPTWGGTGNTIYF.

The genes are TRBV7-2 and TRBJ1-1, with D hard to call. Germline CDR1 and CDR2: SGHTA and FQGNSA. Trimming left V 0 bases short and J 5 bases short, with 10 bases between. The CDR3 runs 14 residues. The CDR3 sequence is CASSLALGGTEAFF. Here the CDR3 DNA reads TGTGCCAGCAGCTTAGCGCTAGGTGGGACTGAAGCTTTCTTT.

The chain links TRBV4-1 to TRBJ2-5; the match to TRBD1 covers 7 bases. The CDR3 has 16 amino acids. Germline CDR1 MGHRA, CDR2 YSYEKL. V trimming: 6 bases; J trimming: 4 bases; junction bases outside the gene matches: 14. This CDR3 is CASSKGAGGGRETQYF. In nucleotides, the CDR3 is TGCGCCAGCAGTAAGGGGGCGGGTGGGGGCCGAGAGACCCAGTACTTC.

The rearrangement links TRBV19 to TRBJ2-7; TRBD1 might be the D (6 bases). Per germline, CDR1 LNHDA and CDR2 SQIVND (reference sequence). The CDR3 consists of 12 residues. The V end was cut by 0 bases, the J end by 7 bases, with 7 bases between. CDR3 nucleotides: TGTGCCAGTAGTATAGAGAGGGGGGAGCAGTACTTC. Its translation: CASSIERGEQYF.

This clone appeared a single time. The rearrangement joins TRBV25-1 to TRBJ2-1; D is ambiguous. CDR3 length equals 14 residues. CDR1 is MGHDK, CDR2 SYGVNS, per germline. V was clipped by 4 bases and J by 1 base, with 8 bases between them. The DNA for the CDR3 is TGTGCCAGCAGTGGGGCCAATTCCTACAATGAGCAGTTCTTC. Protein sequence: CASSGANSYNEQFF.

The genes are TRBV2 and TRBJ2-6; D gene unclear. The CDR3 is made up of 16 amino acids. V was cut by 6 bases and J by 3 bases, with 15 bases left in between. Germline CDR1 and CDR2: SNHLY and FYNNEI. The CDR3 nucleotides read TGTGCCAGCAGCCTTGGTAGTGATAGTGGGGCCAACGTCCTGACTTTC. It codes for CASSLGSDSGANVLTF.

CDR3 sequence: CASSRGLAGSYEQYF. CDR3 coding DNA: TGTGCCAGCAGCCGAGGACTAGCGGGATCCTACGAGCAGTACTTC. The chain links TRBV28 to TRBJ2-7; 12 bases are a match to TRBD2. The germline V gene encodes CDR1 MDHEN and CDR2 SYDVKM. This CDR3 has 15 amino acids. The V and J ends lost 6 bases and 1 base, in that order; junction bases with no gene match: 4.